This TCR beta chain came from a study of blood T cell repertoires in COVID-19. Study-wide context: COVID-19 samples from acute and convalescent phases originated in the United States, Italy and Spain. In each case, the material was cDNA or gDNA derived from T cells, B-cell-depleted T cells, or PBMCs.

The method was immunoSEQ multiplex PCR; TCRdb's version includes in-frame clones alone and lacks a portion of them. This table has approximately 150,000 clones, roughly four fifths appearing once. The germline CDR1 and CDR2 sequences are SNHLY and FYNNEI. Deletions cut 1 base from V and 4 bases from J, with 8 bases between. The CDR3 contains 13 residues. The rearrangement joins TRBV2 to TRBJ2-7; unclear D gene. The sample was peripheral blood. This sequence was found in a human donor in a cohort sampled during active COVID-19. As DNA, the CDR3 is TGTGCCAGCAGTGAAGGGGCAGCTTACGAGCAGTACTTC. This encodes CASSEGAAYEQYF.